Listed below are T cell receptor beta chains from one sample, sequenced in a study of response to subunit inactivated influenza vaccine. TCRdb re-called the RT-PCR reads with MiXCR, one entry per CDR3 protein. Seen here are more than 450,000 distinct CDR3 sequences, about 7.6% observed once, and the top ten hold 13%. The starting material was PBMCs from blood, obtained less than 30 months after vaccination. Every receptor here comes from a man aged 50-75 years who received an inactivated influenza vaccine. The CDR3 runs from the conserved cysteine through the conserved F or W. D genes are given only for firm matches. Part of the rows lack a size; the others show once, few, many or a class for expanded clones.

J,size,V,D,DNA,CDR3
TRBJ2-7,many,TRBV3-1,-,TGTGCCAGCAGCCAAGATATCGAGCAGTACTTC,CASSQDIEQYF
TRBJ2-3,many,TRBV5-6,-,TGTGCCAGCAGCTTTATGGATACGCAGTATTTT,CASSFMDTQYF
TRBJ2-7,-,TRBV5-1,-,TGCGCCAGCCGCCTAGCTACTCTGGCCTACGAGCAGTACTTC,CASRLATLAYEQYF
TRBJ2-7,many,TRBV12-3/TRBV12-4,-,TGTGCCAGCAGCGAAGGACAGACCTACGAGCAGTACTTC,CASSEGQTYEQYF
TRBJ2-1,-,TRBV5-1,TRBD1,TGCGCCAGCAGCTTGGCCGGGACAGGGGCCTTCGGGGAGCAGTTCTTC,CASSLAGTGAFGEQFF
TRBJ2-2,-,TRBV6-1,-,TGTGCCAGCCCACCCGAGTTTCACACCGGGGAGCTGTTTTTT,CASPPEFHTGELFF
TRBJ2-1,-,TRBV11-3,-,TGTGCCAGCAGCTTAGGCCGTGGGCGGGGATACAATGAGCAGTTCTTC,CASSLGRGRGYNEQFF
TRBJ1-2,many,TRBV4-2,-,TGTGCCAGCAGCCAAGGGCAGCGGCCCTATGGCTACACCTTC,CASSQGQRPYGYTF
TRBJ1-2,many,TRBV10-3,TRBD1,TGTGCCATCAGTGACAACAGGGGGACCTCCCACTATGGCTACACCTTC,CAISDNRGTSHYGYTF
TRBJ2-2,many,TRBV7-6,TRBD2,TGTGCCAGCAGCGATTCATTTCTAGCGGGAGGGCCACGGGAGCTGTTTTTT,CASSDSFLAGGPRELFF
TRBJ2-3,-,TRBV5-1,-,TGCGCCAGCAGTCTTCCCCCTCCCCAAGTGGGAGATACGCAGTATTTT,CASSLPPPQVGDTQYF
TRBJ2-1,many,TRBV6-2/TRBV6-3,-,TGTGCCAGCAGTTACATTGCGGGGGCGATCTACAATGAGCAGTTCTTC,CASSYIAGAIYNEQFF
TRBJ2-3,-,TRBV20-1,-,TGCAGTGCTAGCTGGGCTAGACGGGGCACAGATACGCAGTATTTT,CSASWARRGTDTQYF
TRBJ2-1,-,TRBV5-1,TRBD2,TGCGCCAGCATGGATAGCGGGAACAATGAGCAGTTCTTC,CASMDSGNNEQFF
TRBJ2-1,many,TRBV5-1,-,TGCGCCAGCAGCAAGGAGGCTCGAGGGGGGGCCTCCTACAATGAGCAGTTCTTC,CASSKEARGGASYNEQFF
TRBJ1-1,many,TRBV7-2,-,TGTGCCAGCAGCTTATCCCCCCCAGGGTACACTGAAGCTTTCTTT,CASSLSPPGYTEAFF
TRBJ2-1,few,TRBV20-1,TRBD2,TGCAGTGCTAGAGCTAGCGGGAGGGGTGAGCAGTTCTTC,CSARASGRGEQFF
TRBJ2-3,many,TRBV27,-,TGTGCCAGCCGCCGGCTAGCGCCCACAGATACGCAGTATTTT,CASRRLAPTDTQYF
TRBJ2-5,-,TRBV14,-,TGTGCCAGCAGCCAAGACACAGTTCAAGAGACCCAGTACTTC,CASSQDTVQETQYF
TRBJ2-5,-,TRBV12-3/TRBV12-4,-,TGTGCCAGCAGTTTCCCTGGGCGGGTAGAGACCCAGTACTTC,CASSFPGRVETQYF
TRBJ1-2,-,TRBV12-3/TRBV12-4,TRBD1,TGTGCCAGCACCCCGTCAGGGGGTGTTGGCTACACCTTC,CASTPSGGVGYTF
TRBJ1-1,many,TRBV7-9,-,TGTGCCAGCAGCCGGCGGGACATCTCTGAAGCTTTCTTT,CASSRRDISEAFF
TRBJ2-5,many,TRBV12-3/TRBV12-4,-,TGTGCCAGCATGGGGACAACAGGGTTCCAAGAGACCCAGTACTTC,CASMGTTGFQETQYF
TRBJ2-1,-,TRBV28,-,TGTGCCAGCAGTCCATGGACGGGACCTACCTACAATGAGCAGTTCTTC,CASSPWTGPTYNEQFF
TRBJ1-5,many,TRBV4-1,TRBD1,TGCGCCAGCAGCCGGGGACAGAGCAATCAGCCCCAGCATTTT,CASSRGQSNQPQHF
TRBJ2-1,many,TRBV29-1,-,TGCAGCGTTTCGATCGGGAGATCCTACAATGAGCAGTTCTTC,CSVSIGRSYNEQFF
TRBJ2-7,few,TRBV5-5,TRBD1,TGTGCCAGCAGCTTAAGTAACAGGGGCTACGAGCAGTACTTC,CASSLSNRGYEQYF
TRBJ2-3,many,TRBV5-1,-,TGCGCCAGCAGCTTGAGAGGAGGGGACAGCGGGTACAATACGCAGTATTTT,CASSLRGGDSGYNTQYF
TRBJ2-7,many,TRBV4-1,-,TGCGCCAGCAGCCCCCTTCCGTTGGGAGAGCAGTACTTC,CASSPLPLGEQYF
TRBJ2-3,many,TRBV19,TRBD2,TGTGCCAGTAGTCCCCGTAGACTAGCGGGGGTCATCACAGATACGCAGTATTTT,CASSPRRLAGVITDTQYF
TRBJ2-5,many,TRBV12-3/TRBV12-4,-,TGTGCCAGCAGTACAGGGAACCGGGAGACCCAGTACTTC,CASSTGNRETQYF
TRBJ2-3,-,TRBV7-2,-,TGTGCCAGCAGCTTCGGACTCGAATCAGATACGCAGTATTTT,CASSFGLESDTQYF
TRBJ2-1,-,TRBV13,-,TGTGCCAGCAGCTTAGAAAGGGGACCATTTAATGAGCAGTTCTTC,CASSLERGPFNEQFF
TRBJ2-1,few,TRBV25-1,-,TGTGCCAGCATTCCGTGGGCACTAGAACCAGGGGATGAGCAGTTCTTC,CASIPWALEPGDEQFF
TRBJ1-3,few,TRBV12-3/TRBV12-4,-,TGTGCCAGCAGTTCGATCGCTGGAAACACCATATATTTT,CASSSIAGNTIYF
TRBJ2-7,-,TRBV27,-,TGTGCCAGCGGGTGGATTAACCGAGAGCAGTACTTC,CASGWINREQYF
TRBJ2-3,-,TRBV4-3,-,TGCGCCAGCAGCCCGACAGAAATCTCTAGTTTCGATACGCAGTATTTT,CASSPTEISSFDTQYF
TRBJ1-5,many,TRBV5-1,-,TGCGCCAGCAGCTCGACCCCTGGGGATCAGCCCCAGCATTTT,CASSSTPGDQPQHF
TRBJ2-7,few,TRBV28,-,TGTGCCAGCAGTTCGGGAGGTCCTACAGGGTACGAGCAGTACTTC,CASSSGGPTGYEQYF
TRBJ2-4,few,TRBV20-1,-,TGCAGTGCTAGAGGCCTACAGGGAACCAAAAACATTCAGTACTTC,CSARGLQGTKNIQYF
TRBJ2-5,few,TRBV10-1,-,TGCGCCAGCAGTGCCCAGGTCCAAGAGACCCAGTACTTC,CASSAQVQETQYF
TRBJ2-2,many,TRBV6-5,-,TGTGCCAGCAGTTACTCGAGGCGCGCCGGGGAGCTGTTTTTT,CASSYSRRAGELFF
TRBJ1-2,many,TRBV5-1,-,TGCGCCAGCAGCGGAGGGGTCCGTCCCGATGGCTACACCTTC,CASSGGVRPDGYTF
TRBJ2-2,few,TRBV20-1,TRBD2,TGCAGTGCGGGAGGGACTATCGGGGAGCTGTTTTTT,CSAGGTIGELFF